These T cell receptor beta chains were read from a single sample in a study of blood T cell repertoires in COVID-19. Using immunoSEQ multiplex PCR, the repertoire was profiled, and TCRdb retains in-frame clones only, with some absent. Of 200,000 to 300,000 clones in the sample, 81% were seen once. Sequenced input: peripheral blood. The receptors shown here come from a woman at least 80 years old with COVID-19, enrolled during active disease. CDR3s leave out the opening cysteine and the closing phenylalanine or tryptophan.

v_call	j_call	cdr3_aa
TRBV6-2/TRBV6-3	TRBJ1-2	ASSSHNYGYT
TRBV19	TRBJ2-3	ATRGGPGTDTQY
TRBV7-3	TRBJ1-5	ASSCPDRGLNQPQH
TRBV30	TRBJ1-5	ACGRDRDQPQH
TRBV12-3/TRBV12-4	TRBJ1-1	ASRPRTGGAF
TRBV7-9	TRBJ2-7	ASSPESLGGHEQY
TRBV7-9	TRBJ1-1	ASNDGQRELLNTEAF
TRBV5-8	TRBJ1-1	ASSLQGMNTEAF
TRBV5-4	TRBJ2-5	ASRDSWTSGMETQY
TRBV28	TRBJ2-7	ASSLRGGEQY
TRBV5-6	TRBJ1-1	ASSLGRGDTEAF